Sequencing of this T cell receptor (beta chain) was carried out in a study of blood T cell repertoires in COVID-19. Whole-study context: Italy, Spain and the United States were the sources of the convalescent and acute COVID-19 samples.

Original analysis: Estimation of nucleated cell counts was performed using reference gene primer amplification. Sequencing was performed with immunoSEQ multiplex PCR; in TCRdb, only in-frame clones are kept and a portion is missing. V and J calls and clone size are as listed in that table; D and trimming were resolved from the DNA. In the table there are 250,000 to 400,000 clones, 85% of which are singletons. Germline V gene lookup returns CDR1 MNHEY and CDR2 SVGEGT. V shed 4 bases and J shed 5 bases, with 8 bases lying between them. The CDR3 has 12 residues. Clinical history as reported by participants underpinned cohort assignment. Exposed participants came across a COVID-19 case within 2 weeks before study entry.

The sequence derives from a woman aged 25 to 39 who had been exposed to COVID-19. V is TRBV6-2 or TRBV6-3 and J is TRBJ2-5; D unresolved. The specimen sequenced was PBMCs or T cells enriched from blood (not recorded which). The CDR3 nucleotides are TGTGCCAGCAGTTCACAACACGAGACCCAGTACTTC. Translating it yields CASSSQHETQYF.